The entry below describes one T cell receptor beta chain. This clonotype was observed a few times. This receptor's antigen is unknown. One end of the junction fails to match germline, which may point to a read error. The CDR3 numbers 14 residues from cysteine through phenylalanine. Only the CDR3 DNA stays, 42 bases, in frame from base 1. The germline V gene yields ENHRY for CDR1 and SYGVKD for CDR2. The data stem from a study of CD8+CD57+ T cells in acquired aplastic anemia (dated by TCRdb to 2017 to 2018). Some background on the complete study: On average, sorted CD4+ and CD8+ cells yielded about 3 ug of extracted DNA, with a range of about 0.17 to 27.4 ug. A CD8+CD57+ expansion meant a frequency higher than the mean frequency seen in healthy subjects. Broader findings and caveats from the paper: Approximately 31 CD8+ CDR3 sequences were found in both patients and controls but appeared to be highly expressed in patients and within the immunodominant clones of the patients. CD8+ Simpson's diversity did not differ significantly between patients and healthy controls (P=0.060).

Flow cytometry had shown CD8+CD57+ cell expansion in the patients selected for sequencing. Every patient had a diagnosis of severe acquired aplastic anemia based on International Study of Aplastic Anemia and Agranulocytosis and Camitta criteria. No therapy had been received by the patients at the time of blood sampling. The study deep-sequenced TCR repertoires of sorted CD4+ and CD8+ blood T cells from severe aplastic anemia patients and healthy subjects. In the USA, patient enrollment took place under clinicaltrials.gov protocols 00001620, 01623167, 00001397, 00071045, 00081523 and 00961064. Ficoll-Paque density gradient centrifugation was used to isolate peripheral blood mononuclear cells. Before DNA extraction, CD4+ and CD8+ T cells were sorted by FACS or by magnetic beads. Genomic DNA was used as template for profiling of TCR beta VDJ combinations and CDR3 sequences. An Illumina HiSeq 2000 was the platform used for TCR repertoire sequencing. In the authors' own workflow: TRBV/TRBJ rearrangement plots, CDR3 size and DJ length profiles, and Simpson's diversity index were used to assess repertoires. The most abundant DNA sequence in the deep sequencing data was taken as the immunodominant clone. CDR3 amino acid sequences were checked for sharing across subjects and were also compared against the VDJdb database and published repertoires. TCRdb ran its own pipeline on the public reads, namely fastp trimming at Q25 and MiXCR clone calling, and kept in-frame beta chains. Each CDR3 protein gets just one entry, which takes the most common genes and DNA from the rows behind it. For this entry, the V and J calls and clone size follow TCRdb and not the study's own pipeline. A total of about 200,000 distinct CDR3 sequences appear in this sample, 65% of them only once. The ten largest make up roughly 64% of the sample.

Recombination linked TRBV10-3 to TRBJ1-5; 5 matching bases give a weak D call of TRBD1. Sequencing was performed on sorted CD4+, CD8+, or CD8+CD57+ T cells (not recorded which) from PBMCs. The origin of this receptor is a human donor with aplastic anemia. The DNA is TGTGCCACCGGGACGGTCGATAGCAATCAGCCCCAGAATTTT. Translation gives CATGTVDSNQPQNF.